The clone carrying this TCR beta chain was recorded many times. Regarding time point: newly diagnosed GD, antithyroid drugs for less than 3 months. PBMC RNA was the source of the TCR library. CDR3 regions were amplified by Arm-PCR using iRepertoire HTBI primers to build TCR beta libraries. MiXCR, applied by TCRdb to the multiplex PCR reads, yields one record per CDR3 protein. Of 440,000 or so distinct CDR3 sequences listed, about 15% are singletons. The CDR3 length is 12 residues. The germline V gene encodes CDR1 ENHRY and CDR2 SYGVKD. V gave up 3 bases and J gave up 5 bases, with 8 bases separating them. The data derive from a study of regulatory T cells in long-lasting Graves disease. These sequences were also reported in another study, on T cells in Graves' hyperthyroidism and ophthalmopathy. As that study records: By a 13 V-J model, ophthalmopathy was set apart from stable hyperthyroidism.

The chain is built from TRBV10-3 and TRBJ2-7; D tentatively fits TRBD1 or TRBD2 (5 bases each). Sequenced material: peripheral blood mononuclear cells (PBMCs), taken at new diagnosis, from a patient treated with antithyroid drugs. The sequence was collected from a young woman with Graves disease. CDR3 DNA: TGTGCCATCAGTGAAGGGACCCACGAGCAGTACTTC. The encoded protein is CAISEGTHEQYF.